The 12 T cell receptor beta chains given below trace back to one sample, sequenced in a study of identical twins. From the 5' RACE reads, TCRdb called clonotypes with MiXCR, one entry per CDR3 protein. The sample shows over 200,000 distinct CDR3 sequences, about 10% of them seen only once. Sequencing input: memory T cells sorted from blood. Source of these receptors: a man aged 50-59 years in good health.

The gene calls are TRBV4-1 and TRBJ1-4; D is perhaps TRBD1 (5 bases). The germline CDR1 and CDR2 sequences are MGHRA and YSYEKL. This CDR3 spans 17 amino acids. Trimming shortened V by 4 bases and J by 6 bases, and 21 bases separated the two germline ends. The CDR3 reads CASSPRFSRGRDEKLFF. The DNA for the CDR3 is TGCGCCAGCAGCCCCCGGTTCTCTAGGGGACGTGATGAAAAACTGTTTTTT.

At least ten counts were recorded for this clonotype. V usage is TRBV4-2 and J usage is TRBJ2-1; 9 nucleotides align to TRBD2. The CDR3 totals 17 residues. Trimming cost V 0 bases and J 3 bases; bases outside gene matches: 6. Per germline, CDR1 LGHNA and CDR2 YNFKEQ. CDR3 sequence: CASSQELAGAIYNEQFF. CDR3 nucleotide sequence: TGTGCCAGCAGCCAAGAATTAGCGGGGGCGATCTACAATGAGCAGTTCTTC.

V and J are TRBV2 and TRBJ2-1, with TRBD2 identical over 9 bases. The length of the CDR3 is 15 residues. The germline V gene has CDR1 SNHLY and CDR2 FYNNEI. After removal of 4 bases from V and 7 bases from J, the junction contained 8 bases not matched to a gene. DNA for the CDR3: TGTGCCAGCAGTGGTACTAGCGGGTATGGTAATGAGCAGTTCTTC. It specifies CASSGTSGYGNEQFF.

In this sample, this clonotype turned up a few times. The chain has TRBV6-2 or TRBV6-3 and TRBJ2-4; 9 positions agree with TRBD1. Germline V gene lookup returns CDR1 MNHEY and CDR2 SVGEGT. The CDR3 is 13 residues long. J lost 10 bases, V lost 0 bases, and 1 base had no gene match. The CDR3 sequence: CASSYSGQGIQYF. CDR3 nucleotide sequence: TGTGCCAGCAGTTACTCGGGACAGGGTATTCAGTACTTC.

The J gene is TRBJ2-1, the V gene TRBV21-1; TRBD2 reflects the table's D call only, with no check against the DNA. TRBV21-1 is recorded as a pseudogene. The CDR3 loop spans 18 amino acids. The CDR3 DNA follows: TGTGCCAGCAGCAAAGTCGTTTCGGGACTAGCGGGAAGGGATGAGCAGTTCTTC. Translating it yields CASSKVVSGLAGRDEQFF.

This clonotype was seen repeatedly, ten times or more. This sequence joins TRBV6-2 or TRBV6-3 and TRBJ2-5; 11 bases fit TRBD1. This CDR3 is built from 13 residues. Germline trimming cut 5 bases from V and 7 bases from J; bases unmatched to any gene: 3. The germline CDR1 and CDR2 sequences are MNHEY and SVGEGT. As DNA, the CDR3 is TGTGCCAGCAGTCCGGGACAGGGGGTGACCCAGTACTTC. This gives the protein CASSPGQGVTQYF.

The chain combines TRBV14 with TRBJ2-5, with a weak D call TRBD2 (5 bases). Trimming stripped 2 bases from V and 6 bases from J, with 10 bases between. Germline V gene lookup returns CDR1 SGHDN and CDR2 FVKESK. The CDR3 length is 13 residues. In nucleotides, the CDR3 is TGTGCCAGCAGCCAAAAGGGAGTAAAGACCCAGTACTTC. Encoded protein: CASSQKGVKTQYF.

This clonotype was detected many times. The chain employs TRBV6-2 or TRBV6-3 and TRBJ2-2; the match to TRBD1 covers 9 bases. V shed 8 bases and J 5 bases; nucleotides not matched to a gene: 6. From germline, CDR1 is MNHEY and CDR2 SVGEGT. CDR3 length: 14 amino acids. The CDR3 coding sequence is TGTGCCAGCGGTCGGACAGGGGTGACCGGGGAGCTGTTTTTT. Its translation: CASGRTGVTGELFF.

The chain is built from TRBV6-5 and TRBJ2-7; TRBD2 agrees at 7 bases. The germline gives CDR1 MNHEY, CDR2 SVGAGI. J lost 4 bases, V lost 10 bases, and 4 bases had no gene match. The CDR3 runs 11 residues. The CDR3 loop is CATQGLYEQYF. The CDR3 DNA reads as TGTGCCACCCAGGGACTATACGAGCAGTACTTC.

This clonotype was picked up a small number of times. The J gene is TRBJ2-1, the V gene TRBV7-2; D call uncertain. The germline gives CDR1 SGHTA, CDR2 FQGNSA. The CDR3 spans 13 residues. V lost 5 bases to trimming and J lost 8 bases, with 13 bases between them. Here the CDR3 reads CASSTSSGDEQFF. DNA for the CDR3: TGTGCCAGCAGCACCTCTTCCGGCGATGAGCAGTTCTTC.

The CDR3 loop is CASSLGPDWGYEQYF. The CDR3 nucleotides read TGTGCCAGCAGCTTAGGTCCGGACTGGGGCTACGAGCAGTACTTC. V gene TRBV11-2 combines with J gene TRBJ2-7; possibly TRBD2 for D (5 bases). Germline V gene data show CDR1 as SGHAT and CDR2 as FQNNGV. V was trimmed by 1 base and J by 3 bases, leaving 13 bases between them. CDR3 size: 15 residues.

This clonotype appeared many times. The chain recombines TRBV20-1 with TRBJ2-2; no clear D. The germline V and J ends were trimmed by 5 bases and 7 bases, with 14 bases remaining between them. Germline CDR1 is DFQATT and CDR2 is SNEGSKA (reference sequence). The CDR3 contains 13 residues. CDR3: CSAPGLVGGELFF. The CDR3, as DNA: TGCAGTGCTCCCGGGTTAGTCGGCGGGGAGCTGTTTTTT.